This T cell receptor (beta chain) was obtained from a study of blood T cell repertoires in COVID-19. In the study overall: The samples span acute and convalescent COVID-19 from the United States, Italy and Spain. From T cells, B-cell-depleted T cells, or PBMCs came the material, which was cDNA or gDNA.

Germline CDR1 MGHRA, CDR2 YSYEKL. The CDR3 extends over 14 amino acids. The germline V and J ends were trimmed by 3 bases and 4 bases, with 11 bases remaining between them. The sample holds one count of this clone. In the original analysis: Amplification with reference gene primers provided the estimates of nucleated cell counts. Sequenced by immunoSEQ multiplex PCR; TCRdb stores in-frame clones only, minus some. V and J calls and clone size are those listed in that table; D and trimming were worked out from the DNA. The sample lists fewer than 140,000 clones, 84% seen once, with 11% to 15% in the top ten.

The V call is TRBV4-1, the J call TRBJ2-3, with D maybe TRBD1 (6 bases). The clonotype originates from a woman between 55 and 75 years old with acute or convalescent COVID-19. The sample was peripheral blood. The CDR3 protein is CASSHRDNADTQYF. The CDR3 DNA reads TGCGCCAGCAGCCACCGGGACAATGCAGATACGCAGTATTTT.